A selection of T cell receptor beta chains follows, all from one sample in a study of T cell changes during pregnancy in multiple sclerosis. Here immunoSEQ multiplex PCR was the method, and the copy in TCRdb shows in-frame clones only, minus some. Found here are approximately 40,000 clones, roughly 91% of them singletons; the top ten hold approximately 0.5%. The source material was CD4+ T cells from peripheral blood mononuclear cells, sampled in the first trimester of pregnancy. These TCRs come from a female donor with multiple sclerosis, enrolled in a pregnancy study. CDR3s include the opening cysteine and the closing phenylalanine or tryptophan. Fields, in order: V gene, D gene, clone size, J gene, CDR3 protein, CDR3 DNA. D genes are given only for firm matches. Part of the rows lack a size; the others show once, few, many or a class for expanded clones.

>TRBV2|.|.|TRBJ2-3
CASSEGSGLTDTQYF
TGTGCCAGCAGTGAAGGTAGCGGACTTACAGATACGCAGTATTTT
>TRBV28|.|.|TRBJ1-5
CASSLSGQWDQPQHF
TGTGCCAGCAGTTTATCGGGACAATGGGATCAGCCCCAGCATTTT
>TRBV6-1|.|few|TRBJ1-5
CASSLGDQPQHF
TGTGCCAGCAGTCTCGGGGATCAGCCCCAGCATTTT
>TRBV10-1|.|few|TRBJ1-5
CASSESGTTTGQPQHF
TGCGCCAGCAGTGAGAGCGGCACCACCACCGGGCAGCCCCAGCATTTT
>TRBV30|TRBD2|.|TRBJ2-2
CAWRREGTGELFF
TGTGCCTGGCGCAGGGAGGGGACCGGGGAGCTGTTTTTT
>TRBV15|TRBD1|.|TRBJ1-2
CATSPPDRGLHGYTF
TGTGCCACCAGCCCCCCGGACAGGGGGTTGCATGGCTACACCTTC
>TRBV5-1|.|.|TRBJ2-7
CASSSSLGPSYEQYF
TGCGCCAGCAGCTCCTCTTTGGGGCCTTCCTACGAGCAGTACTTC
>TRBV30|TRBD2|once|TRBJ2-2
CACSLGSGRGNTGELFF
TGTGCCTGTTCACTGGGGAGCGGGAGGGGAAACACCGGGGAGCTGTTTTTT
>TRBV5-1|TRBD2|.|TRBJ2-2
CASSPLAGGDGELFF
TGCGCCAGCAGCCCGCTAGCGGGAGGTGACGGGGAGCTGTTTTTT
>TRBV15|.|once|TRBJ1-2
CATSRDLETPYGYTF
TGTGCCACCAGCAGAGATCTCGAGACACCCTATGGCTACACCTTC
>TRBV5-5|TRBD2|.|TRBJ2-7
CASTTQAGVNYEQYF
TGTGCCAGCACAACCCAAGCGGGAGTAAATTACGAGCAGTACTTC
>TRBV5-5|TRBD2|.|TRBJ2-3
CASSPGAGGPWKQYF
TGTGCCAGCAGCCCGGGGGCGGGAGGGCCTTGGAAGCAGTATTTT
>TRBV11-2|.|.|TRBJ2-7
CASSLLGGGSLYEQYF
TGTGCCAGCAGCTTATTAGGGGGGGGCTCGCTCTACGAGCAGTACTTC
>TRBV6-5|.|.|TRBJ2-7
CASSYSPTGTHEQYF
TGTGCCAGCAGTTACTCCCCGACAGGGACTCACGAGCAGTACTTC
>TRBV10-2|TRBD1|once|TRBJ1-2
CASSPDRANYGYTF
TGCGCCAGCAGCCCCGACAGGGCTAACTATGGCTACACCTTC
>TRBV30|.|.|TRBJ1-1
CAWLPGPGAEAFF
TGTGCCTGGCTTCCGGGACCAGGGGCTGAAGCTTTCTTT
>TRBV28|TRBD1|.|TRBJ1-3
CASSSGTAGNTIYF
TGTGCCAGCAGTTCCGGGACAGCCGGAAACACCATATATTTT
>TRBV5-1|.|.|TRBJ2-2
CASSTGQTGELFF
TGCGCCAGCAGCACTGGACAGACCGGGGAGCTGTTTTTT
>TRBV30|.|.|TRBJ2-1
CAWSLSYNEQFF
TGTGCCTGGAGTCTTTCCTACAATGAGCAGTTCTTC
>TRBV10-2|.|.|TRBJ2-1
CASLDYSSYNEQFF
TGCGCCAGCCTGGACTATAGCTCCTACAATGAGCAGTTCTTC
>TRBV27|.|.|TRBJ2-2
CASSSRSTGELFF
TGTGCCAGCAGTTCTCGGAGCACCGGGGAGCTGTTTTTT
>TRBV5-4|.|once|TRBJ2-5
CASSPVRQETQYF
TGTGCCAGCAGCCCGGTACGCCAAGAGACCCAGTACTTC
>TRBV4-2|TRBD2|once|TRBJ2-7
CASSQGTTSYYEQYF
TGTGCCAGCAGCCAAGGGACGACTAGCTACTACGAGCAGTACTTC
>TRBV6-1|TRBD1|.|TRBJ1-2
CASSERRGQGYTF
TGTGCCAGCAGTGAAAGGAGGGGGCAAGGCTACACCTTC
>TRBV5-4|TRBD2|.|TRBJ2-3
CASSPAGGPSTDTQYF
TGTGCCAGCAGCCCCGCGGGGGGGCCAAGCACAGATACGCAGTATTTT
>TRBV30|.|.|TRBJ1-6
CAWNTGERNSPLHF
TGTGCCTGGAACACCGGGGAGCGTAATTCACCCCTCCACTTT
>TRBV6-6|TRBD2|.|TRBJ2-5
CASSPGVAGVGETQYF
TGTGCCAGCAGTCCCGGGGTAGCGGGGGTTGGTGAGACCCAGTACTTC
>TRBV5-4|.|.|TRBJ2-2
CASSFLSRVRTGELFF
TGTGCCAGCAGCTTCCTTTCCAGGGTCCGGACCGGGGAGCTGTTTTTT
>TRBV11-2|TRBD1|.|TRBJ1-5
CASSRTGGSNQPQHF
TGTGCCAGCAGCCGGACAGGGGGATCCAATCAGCCCCAGCATTTT
>TRBV6-1|.|.|TRBJ1-4
CASIGAGKEKLFF
TGTGCCAGCATAGGGGCAGGGAAAGAAAAACTGTTTTTT
>TRBV11-2|TRBD1|.|TRBJ1-1
CASSLGDRAVNTEAFF
TGTGCCAGCAGCTTAGGAGACAGGGCGGTGAACACTGAAGCTTTCTTT
>TRBV28|.|.|TRBJ1-1
CASRLGWGENTEAFF
TGTGCCAGCAGACTGGGCTGGGGCGAAAACACTGAAGCTTTCTTT
>TRBV5-4|.|.|TRBJ2-3
CASSLKGSSTDTQYF
TGTGCCAGCAGCTTGAAGGGGTCTAGCACAGATACGCAGTATTTT
>TRBV4-1|.|.|TRBJ2-5
CASSQDDSYQETQYF
TGCGCCAGCAGCCAAGACGACTCTTATCAAGAGACCCAGTACTTC
>TRBV2|TRBD1|.|TRBJ1-2
CASTRGRDYGYTF
TGTGCCAGCACCAGGGGGCGCGACTATGGCTACACCTTC
>TRBV28|.|.|TRBJ1-2
CASSFWAARTSPTF
TGTGCCAGCAGTTTCTGGGCAGCCCGAACTAGCCCCACCTTC
>TRBV7-9|TRBD2|.|TRBJ2-1
CASSLAGGGEQFF
TGTGCCAGCAGCTTAGCGGGGGGGGGTGAGCAGTTCTTC
>TRBV15|.|.|TRBJ1-1
CATSRDRGSEAFF
TGTGCCACCAGCAGAGATAGGGGGTCTGAAGCTTTCTTT
>TRBV29-1|.|.|TRBJ2-1
CSVVVIPTGTEQFF
TGCAGCGTTGTCGTCATTCCGACGGGAACTGAGCAGTTCTTC
>TRBV21-1|.|few|TRBJ1-1
CASSPQGERGTEAFF
TGTGCCAGCAGCCCACAGGGGGAGCGTGGCACTGAAGCTTTCTTT
>TRBV28|TRBD1|once|TRBJ2-7
CASSLTGTGVNEQYF
TGTGCCAGCAGTCTAACCGGGACAGGGGTGAACGAGCAGTACTTC
>TRBV2|TRBD2|.|TRBJ2-7
CASRGAGGNYEQYF
TGTGCCAGCAGGGGAGCGGGAGGAAACTACGAGCAGTACTTC
>TRBV30|.|.|TRBJ1-2
CAWSVLAGGGYGYTF
TGTGCCTGGAGTGTACTGGCCGGAGGTGGCTATGGCTACACCTTC
>TRBV9|.|.|TRBJ2-5
CASSPQGPRETQYF
TGTGCCAGCAGCCCTCAGGGGCCTAGGGAGACCCAGTACTTC
>TRBV6-1|TRBD1|.|TRBJ1-5
CASSDRGVSNQPQHF
TGTGCCAGCAGTGACAGGGGGGTAAGCAATCAGCCCCAGCATTTT
>TRBV10-3|TRBD2|once|TRBJ2-4
CAISESGGVAKNIQYF
TGTGCCATCAGTGAGTCGGGGGGGGTGGCCAAAAACATTCAGTACTTC
>TRBV15|TRBD1|.|TRBJ2-6
CATSRTGPSGANVLTF
TGTGCCACCAGCAGGACAGGGCCCTCTGGGGCCAACGTCCTGACTTTC
>TRBV5-1|TRBD2|.|TRBJ2-1
CASSLVGPGTSGYNEQFF
TGCGCCAGCAGCTTGGTCGGGCCCGGGACTAGCGGATACAATGAGCAGTTCTTC
>TRBV19|.|.|TRBJ2-2
CASSSQGTGELFF
TGTGCCAGTAGTTCACAGGGTACCGGGGAGCTGTTTTTT
>TRBV6-1|TRBD1|.|TRBJ1-2
CASKRDSFSYRF
TGTGCCAGCAAAAGGGACAGTTTCTCTTATCGCTTC
>TRBV7-7|.|few|TRBJ2-2
CASSPWGGQSTGELFF
TGTGCCAGCAGCCCCTGGGGGGGGCAATCCACCGGGGAGCTGTTTTTT
>TRBV7-8|.|once|TRBJ2-4
CASSGGGRAKNIQYF
TGTGCCAGCAGCGGAGGGGGCAGAGCCAAAAACATTCAGTACTTC
>TRBV13|TRBD2|.|TRBJ2-5
CASSFLAGTSGKETQYF
TGTGCCAGCAGCTTTTTGGCCGGGACTAGCGGAAAAGAGACCCAGTACTTC